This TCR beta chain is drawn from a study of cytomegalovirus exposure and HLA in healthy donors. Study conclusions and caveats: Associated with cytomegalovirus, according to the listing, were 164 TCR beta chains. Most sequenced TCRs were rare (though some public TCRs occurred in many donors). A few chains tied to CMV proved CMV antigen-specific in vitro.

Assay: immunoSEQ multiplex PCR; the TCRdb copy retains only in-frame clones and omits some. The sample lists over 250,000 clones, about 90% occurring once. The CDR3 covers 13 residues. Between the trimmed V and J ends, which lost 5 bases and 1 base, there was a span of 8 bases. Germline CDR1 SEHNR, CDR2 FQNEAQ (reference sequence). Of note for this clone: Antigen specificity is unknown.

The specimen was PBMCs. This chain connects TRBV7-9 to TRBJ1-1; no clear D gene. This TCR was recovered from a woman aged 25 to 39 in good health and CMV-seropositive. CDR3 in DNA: TGTGCCAGCAGCCCTACACCGAACACTGAAGCTTTCTTT. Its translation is CASSPTPNTEAFF.